The TCR beta chain under discussion was sequenced for a study of blood T cell repertoires in COVID-19. About the research overall: Samples taken during acute and convalescent COVID-19 were collected in the United States, Italy and Spain.

Enrolled through a virtual design, the participants were between about 18 and 100 years of age and came from 24 US areas. The CDR3 extends over 15 amino acids. Germline assignment: CDR1 MGHRA and CDR2 YSYEKL. Germline trimming cut 7 bases from V and 1 base from J; bases unmatched to any gene: 5. How the authors handled the data: The assay estimated nucleated cells by amplifying reference gene primers. Profiling relied on immunoSEQ multiplex PCR, and the TCRdb table lists in-frame clones only, not all of them. V, J and clone size reflect that table, while D and trimming were determined from the DNA. Here the sample spans 280,000 or so clones, around 87% being singletons.

The rearrangement links TRBV4-1 to TRBJ2-3, with TRBD2 matching over 10 bases. This TCR was sampled from a woman aged 18-29 years with acute COVID-19. The sequenced material came from PBMCs or T cells enriched from blood (not recorded which). In DNA, the CDR3 is TGCGCCAGCACCCGACTAGCGGGTCGCACAGATACGCAGTATTTT. This encodes CASTRLAGRTDTQYF.